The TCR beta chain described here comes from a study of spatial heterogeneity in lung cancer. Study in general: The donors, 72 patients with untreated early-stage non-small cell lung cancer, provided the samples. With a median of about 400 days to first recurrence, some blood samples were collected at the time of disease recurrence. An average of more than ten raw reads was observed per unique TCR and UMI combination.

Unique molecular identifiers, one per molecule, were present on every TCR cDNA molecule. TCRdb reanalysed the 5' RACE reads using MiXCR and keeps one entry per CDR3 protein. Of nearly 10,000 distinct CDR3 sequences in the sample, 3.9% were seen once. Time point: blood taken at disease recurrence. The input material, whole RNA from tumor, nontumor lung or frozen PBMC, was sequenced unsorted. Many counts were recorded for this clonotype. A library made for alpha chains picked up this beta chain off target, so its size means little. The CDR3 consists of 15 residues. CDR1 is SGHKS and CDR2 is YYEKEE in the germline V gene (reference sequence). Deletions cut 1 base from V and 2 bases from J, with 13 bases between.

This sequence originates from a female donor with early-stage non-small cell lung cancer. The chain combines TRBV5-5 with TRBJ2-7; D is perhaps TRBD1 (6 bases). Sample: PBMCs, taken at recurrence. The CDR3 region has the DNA TGTGCCAGCAGCTTGAGTACAGGGTTTCCCTACGAGCAGTACTTC. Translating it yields CASSLSTGFPYEQYF.